This T cell receptor (beta chain) was found in a study of blood T cells in healthy people across ages (dated by TCRdb to 2013 to 2016). Regarding the complete study: In model experiments, roughly one uniquely barcoded TCR beta cDNA molecule per two T cells was captured by template switching. To track age-related changes in TCR beta repertoire diversity, the study relied on deep sequencing normalized with unique cDNA molecular identifiers. Four age groups were formed from the donors: young (average approximately 17 years), middle-aged (approximately 40), aged (62) and long-lived (around 82). To avoid experimental bias, donors of different ages were randomly spread across the sequencing lanes. The study analyzed two additional independent replicas of 1 million unique cDNA reads from the same blood draw for two donors, one aged 18 to 29 and one aged 80 or older.

The investigation overall reported the following: Conclusive comparison of naive and antigen-experienced compartments was prevented by the profiling of bulk unsorted PBMCs. Observed TCR beta diversity correlated strongly with the percentage of naive T cells measured by flow cytometry. Total diversity estimates from one million sequenced T cells were considered lower bounds and underestimates. Compared with the aged group, the long-lived group had more naive CD4+ T cells, fewer expanded clones and increased TCR diversity, suggesting age selection. As age increased, observed TCR beta diversity per million T cells dropped in a roughly linear way, and a significant reduction was already evident by age roughly 40. Because the CMV infection status of the donors was unknown, age-related changes in expanded clonotypes may potentially have been confounded.

Library preparation was by 5' RACE. TCRdb names Illumina HiSeq 2500 as the instrument used. A second roughly 6 to 12 cycle PCR used a sample-barcoded 5' primer and a J-beta primer mix. A template-switch 5' adaptor carrying 12 random nucleotides introduced a unique molecular identifier onto each TCR beta cDNA molecule. Each sample yielded at least 2.5 million CDR3-containing paired-end reads. All of the RNA was converted into first-strand cDNA using the Mint cDNA synthesis kit, with a TRBC-specific oligonucleotide serving as the primer. Following uracil-DNA glycosylase treatment, a first 18-cycle PCR with universal primers M1SS and BC2_uni_R was performed on all cDNA. On the study's bioinformatics: For normalization, 1 million high-quality reads, each with a distinct molecular identifier, were randomly selected from each sample. Instead of being binned into consensus sequences, reads that shared molecular identifiers were thrown out. MiTCR, run with a Q25 quality threshold and the strictest error-elimination algorithm, handled CDR3 identification, clonotype clustering and error correction. Lower-bound total TCR beta diversity was estimated with a nonparametric unseen species model using Euler transformation. In-frame beta chains were kept once TCRdb had trimmed the public reads at Q25 with fastp and called clones with MiXCR. Rows merge per CDR3 protein into single entries with the most common DNA and genes. These V and J calls originate from TCRdb's pipeline instead of the authors' own analysis. This sample holds some 1.7 million distinct CDR3 sequences; about 28% were observed only once. The top ten hold 6.5% to 8.5% of the sample.

The junction carries 19 bases between V and J, which are trimmed by 4 bases and 6 bases respectively. The CDR3 has 15 amino acids, counting the end cysteine and phenylalanine. The retained sequence is limited to the CDR3, 45 bases, with the frame set at the first base. The germline V gene (reference sequence) supplies CDR1 GTSNPN and CDR2 SVGIG. The approximately 39 donors, aged 6 to 90 years, were systemically healthy Caucasian individuals from Russia. Each donor gave about 9.2 milliliters of peripheral blood, drawn into EDTA-treated Vacutainer tubes. Ficoll-Paque density-gradient centrifugation was used to isolate PBMCs, with at least 7 million obtained per sample. Total RNA, at least 6 micrograms per sample, was extracted from PBMCs with Trizol reagent. For every donor, an aliquot of PBMCs went through flow cytometry to measure the percentages of naive CD45RAhigh/CD27high T cells. Remarks on this clonotype: Its antigen is unknown. It has no much larger one-base neighbor in the sample; base qualities were not kept.

The clonotype originates from a woman in her 30s in good health. Sequencing used blood. This chain joins TRBV30 to TRBJ2-1; the D segment may tentatively be TRBD1 or TRBD2, each giving 5 matched bases. The nucleotide sequence is given as TGTGCCTGGACACTAGTAGGGGCGGCCGGCAATGAGCAGTTCTTC. Its coded protein is CAWTLVGAAGNEQFF.